This T cell receptor beta chain came from a study of beta chain features in type 1 diabetes. As every portion of the isolated RNA was reverse transcribed, the sequencing read expressed TCRB transcripts. The average output of naive, central memory and regulatory T cell samples was 3 million to 4 million reads. The repertoire was sequenced with immunoSEQ multiplex PCR; TCRdb's copy has only in-frame clones and lacks some. The sample carries roughly 350,000 clones, 9.5% to 11% recorded once. With 5 bases clipped from V and 7 bases from J, the junction kept 8 bases outside the gene matches. The CDR3 length is 13 residues. Germline values: CDR1 MDHEN, CDR2 SYDVKM. Points on this clone: The antigen is unknown.

Broader study findings: In patients and controls equally, PCR might favor templates that are shorter. VDJ junctions from type 1 diabetes patients carried fewer insertions and larger deletions. Within the patient group, naive, central memory and Treg TCRB repertoires appeared more similar to each other than within healthy donors.

The sequence was obtained from a woman in her 30s in good health. The chain joins TRBV28 to TRBJ2-7; 7 bases match TRBD2. What was sequenced was naive CD4+ T cells from blood. The CDR3 protein is CASSLELAREQYF. The DNA of the CDR3 is TGTGCCAGCAGTCTAGAACTAGCGCGGGAGCAGTACTTC.